This T cell receptor (beta chain) was observed in a study of CD8 T cells in ankylosing spondylitis. V lost 6 bases and J 5 bases, leaving 13 bases between the germline ends. The CDR3 has 13 residues. Study outcomes and limitations: The clones that were linked to disease were reported to be significantly enriched in matched synovial fluid samples from ankylosing spondylitis patients. A number of the motif variants had already been described in reactive arthritis synovial fluid and blood. What seemed typical of ankylosing spondylitis blood was a TCR beta motif built from roughly eight highly homologous variants.

Molecular-barcoded quantitative 5'-RACE produced these TCR beta libraries. One entry per CDR3 protein results from TCRdb running MiXCR on the 5' RACE reads. Counted here are approximately 340,000 distinct CDR3 sequences, roughly 14% occurring once; the ten biggest clones make up less than 1.1%. This clonotype was recorded many times. Its antigen is as yet unknown. The chain recombines TRBV12-3 or TRBV12-4 with TRBJ1-2, with TRBD1 as a possible D gene (6 bases). Sequencing was carried out using blood, either unsorted or a sorted T cell fraction (not recorded which). The sequence derives from a male donor with ankylosing spondylitis or in good health (not recorded which). CDR3 loop: CASRPGESYGYTF. The CDR3 DNA is TGTGCCAGCAGGCCAGGGGAAAGTTATGGCTACACCTTC.